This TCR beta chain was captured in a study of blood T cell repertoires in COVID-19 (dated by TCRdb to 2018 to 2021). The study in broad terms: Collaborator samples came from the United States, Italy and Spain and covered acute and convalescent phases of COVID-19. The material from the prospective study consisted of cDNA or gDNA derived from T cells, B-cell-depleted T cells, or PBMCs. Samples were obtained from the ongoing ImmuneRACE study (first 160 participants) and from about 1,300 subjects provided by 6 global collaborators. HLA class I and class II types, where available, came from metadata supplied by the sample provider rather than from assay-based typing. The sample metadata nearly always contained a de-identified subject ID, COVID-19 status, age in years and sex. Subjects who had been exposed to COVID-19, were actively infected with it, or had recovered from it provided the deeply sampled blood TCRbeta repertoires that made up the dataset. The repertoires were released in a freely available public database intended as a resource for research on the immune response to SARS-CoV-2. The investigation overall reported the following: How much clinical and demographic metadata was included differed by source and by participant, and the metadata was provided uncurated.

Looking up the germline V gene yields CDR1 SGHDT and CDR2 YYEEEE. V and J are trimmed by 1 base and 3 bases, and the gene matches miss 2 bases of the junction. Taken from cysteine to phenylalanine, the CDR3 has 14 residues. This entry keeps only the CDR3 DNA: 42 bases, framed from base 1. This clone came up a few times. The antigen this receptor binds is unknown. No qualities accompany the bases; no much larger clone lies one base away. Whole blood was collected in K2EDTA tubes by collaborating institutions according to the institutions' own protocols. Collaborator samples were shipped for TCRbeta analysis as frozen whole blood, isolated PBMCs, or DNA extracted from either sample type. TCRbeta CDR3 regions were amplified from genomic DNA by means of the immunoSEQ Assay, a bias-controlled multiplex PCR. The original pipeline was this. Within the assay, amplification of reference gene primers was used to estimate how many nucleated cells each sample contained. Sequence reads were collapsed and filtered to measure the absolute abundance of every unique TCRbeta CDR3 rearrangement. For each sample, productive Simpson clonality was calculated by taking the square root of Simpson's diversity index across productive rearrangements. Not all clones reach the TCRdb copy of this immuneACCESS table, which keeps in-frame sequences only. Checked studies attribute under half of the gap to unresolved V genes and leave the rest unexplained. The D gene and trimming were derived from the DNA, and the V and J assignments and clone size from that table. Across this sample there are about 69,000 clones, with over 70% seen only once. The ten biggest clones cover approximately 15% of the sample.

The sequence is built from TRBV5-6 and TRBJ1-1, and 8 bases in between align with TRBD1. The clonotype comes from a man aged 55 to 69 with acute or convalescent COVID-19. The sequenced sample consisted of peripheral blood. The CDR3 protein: CASSLMTGDTEAFF. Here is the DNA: TGTGCCAGCAGCTTGATGACAGGGGACACTGAAGCTTTCTTT.